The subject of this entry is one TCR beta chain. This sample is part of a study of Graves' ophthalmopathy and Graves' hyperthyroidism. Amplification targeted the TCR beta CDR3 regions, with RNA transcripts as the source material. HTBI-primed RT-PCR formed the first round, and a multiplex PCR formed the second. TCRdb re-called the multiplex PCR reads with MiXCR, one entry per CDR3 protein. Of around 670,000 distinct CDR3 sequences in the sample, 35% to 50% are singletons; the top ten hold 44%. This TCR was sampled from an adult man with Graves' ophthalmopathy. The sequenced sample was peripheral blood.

CDR3 loop: CASSLSAGGGTDTQYF. The CDR3 DNA follows: TGTGCCAGCAGCTTATCAGCAGGGGGTGGCACAGATACGCAGTATTTT. This chain connects TRBV7-9 to TRBJ2-3; 7 bases map to TRBD1. The V gene end was trimmed by 2 bases and the J gene end by 1 base; junction bases not matched to a gene: 6. Looked up from germline, CDR1 is SEHNR and CDR2 is FQNEAQ (reference sequence). The CDR3 covers 16 residues.